The rows below give T cell receptor beta chains drawn from one sample of a study of regulatory T cells in long-lasting Graves disease. MiXCR, run by TCRdb on the multiplex PCR reads, gives a single entry per CDR3 protein. Among roughly 400,000 distinct CDR3 sequences listed, 20% were seen once. Here the sequenced sample was peripheral blood mononuclear cells (PBMCs), taken when the disease was refractory, from a patient treated with antithyroid drugs. These receptors were obtained from a female donor with Graves disease. CDR3s include the opening cysteine and the closing phenylalanine or tryptophan. The D gene is left open where the match is weak. The listing skips clone size in some rows; elsewhere it reads once, few, many or a size class.

size,J,V,D,DNA,CDR3
.,TRBJ2-7,TRBV7-9,TRBD2,TGTGCCAGCAGCCTTACTAGCGGGAGGGGCCCCGTCTACGAGCAGTACTTC,CASSLTSGRGPVYEQYF
.,TRBJ2-1,TRBV20-1,TRBD2,TGCAGTGCTCCCCGCAGGACTAGCGGGAGCTCCTACAATGAGCAGTTCTTC,CSAPRRTSGSSYNEQFF
.,TRBJ1-1,TRBV10-3,.,TGTGCCATCCTCAACCCCGTGAAAACTGAAGCTTTCTTT,CAILNPVKTEAFF
many,TRBJ1-4,TRBV20-1,.,TGCAGTGCTACCCAGGGAGGATTGGAAAAACTGTTTTTT,CSATQGGLEKLFF
.,TRBJ2-2,TRBV28,.,TGTGCCAGCAGTTTAGTCACTACATTTCCCGGGGAGCTGTTTTTT,CASSLVTTFPGELFF
.,TRBJ2-7,TRBV6-1,TRBD2,TGTGCCAGCAGCGCCCACGGGACTAGCGGGATTTTCGAGCAGTACTTC,CASSAHGTSGIFEQYF
.,TRBJ2-7,TRBV19,TRBD2,TGTGCCAGTAGTCCAAGACCACTAGCGGGAGGATCTTACGAGCAGTACTTC,CASSPRPLAGGSYEQYF
few,TRBJ2-1,TRBV25-1,.,TGTGCCAGCAGTAAGAGGACAGCTAACAATGAGCAGTTCTTC,CASSKRTANNEQFF
few,TRBJ1-5,TRBV20-1,.,TGCAGTGCCGGGGCAACCACAGGGTTTCCACAGCCCCAGCATTTT,CSAGATTGFPQPQHF
.,TRBJ1-5,TRBV27,.,TGTGCCAGCAGTTTATTCTCCCACCTGAATCAGCCCCAGCATTTT,CASSLFSHLNQPQHF
many,TRBJ2-6,TRBV24-1,.,TGTGCCACCAGTGACCCTGGGGATCTACGCACTGGGGCCAACGTCCTGACTTTC,CATSDPGDLRTGANVLTF
.,TRBJ2-7,TRBV7-2,.,TGTGCCAGCAGCTTAGGCGGCTCTGGGACCTACGAGCAGTACTTC,CASSLGGSGTYEQYF
few,TRBJ1-2,TRBV7-9,.,TGTGCCAGCAGCGGGTCCGGACAGAACTATGGCTACACCTTC,CASSGSGQNYGYTF
.,TRBJ1-1,TRBV6-2/TRBV6-3,TRBD1,TGTGCCAGCAGAAACCACAGGGGGACTGAAGCTTTCTTT,CASRNHRGTEAFF
.,TRBJ2-2,TRBV15,.,.,CATSSPIGGRRGYTFGSGTGELFF